The clone carrying this T cell receptor beta chain showed up many times. Template material for amplifying TCR beta CDR3 regions consisted of RNA transcripts. RT-PCR in the first round (using the HTBI primer set) targeted the TCR CDR3. TCRdb redid the calling of the multiplex PCR reads with MiXCR, one entry per CDR3 protein. The sample contains hundreds of thousands of distinct CDR3 sequences, about 14% of which appear only once. Trimming took 5 bases from V and 0 from J, leaving 10 bases between them. Germline V lookup: CDR1 SEHNR, CDR2 FQNEAQ (reference sequence). This CDR3 is built from 14 residues. The data originate from a study of T cells in Graves' hyperthyroidism and ophthalmopathy.

The chain is built from TRBV7-9 and TRBJ1-1, with a possible D match to TRBD1 (5 bases). Sequenced sample: blood. The TCR comes from a woman aged 45-65 years with Graves' ophthalmopathy. CDR3: CASSMGRMNTEAFF. In DNA form, the CDR3 reads TGTGCCAGCAGCATGGGACGGATGAACACTGAAGCTTTCTTT.